This T cell receptor beta chain was sequenced in a study of monozygotic twins with inflammatory bowel disease. Germline-derived CDR1 and CDR2 are SGHVS and FQNEAQ. The CDR3 runs 16 residues. Input per TCR library consisted of approximately 3.5 ug of total RNA. TCRdb re-called the 5' RACE reads and shows each CDR3 protein once, DNA omitted. This sample's table reports around 220,000 distinct CDR3 sequences. Sequences were obtained from blood. The clonotype was recovered from a human donor with ulcerative colitis or Crohn's disease, or a healthy co-twin of an affected twin (not recorded which). The gene calls are TRBV7-8 and TRBJ2-5; TCRdb names TRBD2, which stays unverified in the absence of DNA. The CDR3 here is CASSSALAGIQETQYF.